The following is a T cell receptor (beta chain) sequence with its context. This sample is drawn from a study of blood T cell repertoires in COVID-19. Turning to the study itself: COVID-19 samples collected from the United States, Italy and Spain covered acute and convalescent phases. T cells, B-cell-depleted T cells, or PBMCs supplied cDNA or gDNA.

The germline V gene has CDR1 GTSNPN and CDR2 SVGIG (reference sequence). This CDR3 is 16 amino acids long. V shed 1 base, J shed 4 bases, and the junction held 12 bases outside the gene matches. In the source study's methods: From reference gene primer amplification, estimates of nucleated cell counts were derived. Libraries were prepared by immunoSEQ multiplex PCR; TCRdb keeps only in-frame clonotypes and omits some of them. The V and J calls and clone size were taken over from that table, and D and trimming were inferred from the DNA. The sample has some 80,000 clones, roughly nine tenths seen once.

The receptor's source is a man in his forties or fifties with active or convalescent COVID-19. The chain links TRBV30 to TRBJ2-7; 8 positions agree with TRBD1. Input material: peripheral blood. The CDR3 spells CAWSAPDRAAIYEQYF. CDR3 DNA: TGTGCCTGGAGTGCCCCGGACAGGGCAGCCATTTACGAGCAGTACTTC.